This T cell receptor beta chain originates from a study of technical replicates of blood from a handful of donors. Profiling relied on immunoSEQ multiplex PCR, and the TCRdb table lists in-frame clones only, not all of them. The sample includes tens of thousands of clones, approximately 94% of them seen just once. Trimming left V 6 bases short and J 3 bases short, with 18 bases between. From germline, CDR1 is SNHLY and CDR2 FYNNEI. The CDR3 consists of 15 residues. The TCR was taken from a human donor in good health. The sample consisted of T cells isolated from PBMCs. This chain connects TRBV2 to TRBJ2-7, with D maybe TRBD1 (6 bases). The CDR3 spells CASRPRTAASYEQYF. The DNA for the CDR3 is TGTGCCAGCAGACCCCGGACAGCGGCTAGCTACGAGCAGTACTTC.